Listed here are 9 T cell receptor beta chains from one sample, sequenced in a study of T cell responses to AZD1222 COVID-19 vaccine. Sequenced by immunoSEQ multiplex PCR; TCRdb stores in-frame clones only, minus some. The top ten hold around 8% of the sample, which has fewer than 95,000 clones, around 93% seen once. Sample: peripheral blood, taken 28 days after the second AZD1222 dose. The origin of the receptors is an adult who received the AZD1222 COVID-19 vaccine.

The gene calls are TRBV12-3 or TRBV12-4 and TRBJ2-1, with TRBD2 matching 12 bases. After removal of 8 bases from V and 7 bases from J, the junction contained 3 bases not matched to a gene. CDR3 length equals 13 residues. The CDR3 DNA is TGTGCCAGCGGACTAGCGGGACTAAATGAGCAGTTCTTC. It is translated as CASGLAGLNEQFF.

The chain joins TRBV27 to TRBJ2-2; the D is unclear. The CDR3 totals 14 residues. With 3 bases removed from V and 7 bases from J, the gap between germline ends came to 12 bases. Germline V gives CDR1 MNHEY, CDR2 SMNVEV (reference sequence). The CDR3 nucleotides read TGTGCCAGCAGTTTGCAACTTACGGGCGGGGAGCTGTTTTTT. Protein: CASSLQLTGGELFF.

The chain carries TRBV19 and TRBJ1-1; D is unclear. Germline CDR1 reads LNHDA; CDR2 reads SQIVND (reference sequence). The CDR3 extends over 13 amino acids. V gave up 7 bases and J gave up 3 bases, with 12 bases separating them. CDR3 in DNA: TGTGCCAGTAAAGAGGGTCTCTACACTGAAGCTTTCTTT. Translation: CASKEGLYTEAFF.

This chain joins TRBV20-1 and TRBJ1-3; D remains unclear. Trimming cost V 3 bases and J 0 bases, with 12 bases left between them. CDR3 length equals 15 residues. Germline values: CDR1 DFQATT, CDR2 SNEGSKA (reference sequence). In nucleotides, the CDR3 is TGCAGTGCTAGTTCCCACCGTGGCTCTGGAAACACCATATATTTT. The encoded protein is CSASSHRGSGNTIYF.

The gene calls are TRBV10-1 and TRBJ1-1, with 7 bases lining up with TRBD1. This CDR3 region has 15 residues. From germline, CDR1 is WNHNN and CDR2 SYGVQD (reference sequence). The trim removed 10 bases at V and 0 bases at J, leaving 11 bases unmatched. The CDR3 nucleotides read TGCGCCACCTCACAGGGGAGCGCCATGAACACTGAAGCTTTCTTT. The encoded protein is CATSQGSAMNTEAFF.

The chain is built from TRBV27 and TRBJ1-6; a weak D match, TRBD1 (5 bases). The CDR3 is 17 residues long. The V and J ends lost 1 base and 5 bases respectively, with 15 bases between them. Germline V CDR1 and CDR2: MNHEY, SMNVEV (reference sequence). CDR3 loop: CASSLYGGIGNNSPLHF. The CDR3 DNA reads as TGTGCCAGCAGTTTATATGGGGGGATAGGAAATAATTCACCCCTCCACTTT.

The chain is built from TRBV28 and TRBJ2-5; D uncertain. V lost 3 bases and J 5 bases, leaving 7 bases between the germline ends. Germline V gene sequence: CDR1 MDHEN, CDR2 SYDVKM. CDR3 length: 12 amino acids. CDR3 sequence: CASSFKWETQYF. The CDR3 DNA follows: TGTGCCAGCAGTTTTAAGTGGGAGACCCAGTACTTC.

Written as DNA, the CDR3 is TGTGCCAGCAGCTTCCGGGACAGCTCCTACAATGAGCAGTTCTTC. This translates into CASSFRDSSYNEQFF. The chain is built from TRBV5-8 and TRBJ2-1; TRBD1 matches 7 bases. This CDR3 comprises 15 residues. Germline lookup yields CDR1 SGHTS and CDR2 YDEGEE. The V segment lost 2 bases and the J segment 0 bases; nucleotides outside the gene matches: 2. Drawing the rest from reference TRBV5-8 and TRBJ2-1, the complete variable domain is EAGVTQSPTHLIKTRGQQATLRCSPISGHTSVYWYQQALGLGLQFLLWYDEGEERNRGNFPPRFSGRQFPNYSSELNVNALELEDSALYLCASSFRDSSYNEQFFGPGTRLTVL.

The chain is built from TRBV6-4 and TRBJ2-1, with D unclear. The length of the CDR3 is 15 residues. Germline V lookup: CDR1 MRHNA, CDR2 SNTAGT. Trimming stripped 2 bases from V and 1 base from J, with 9 bases between. The CDR3 coding sequence is TGTGCCAGCAGTGACACGGACGGTTCCTACAATGAGCAGTTCTTC. It translates to CASSDTDGSYNEQFF.